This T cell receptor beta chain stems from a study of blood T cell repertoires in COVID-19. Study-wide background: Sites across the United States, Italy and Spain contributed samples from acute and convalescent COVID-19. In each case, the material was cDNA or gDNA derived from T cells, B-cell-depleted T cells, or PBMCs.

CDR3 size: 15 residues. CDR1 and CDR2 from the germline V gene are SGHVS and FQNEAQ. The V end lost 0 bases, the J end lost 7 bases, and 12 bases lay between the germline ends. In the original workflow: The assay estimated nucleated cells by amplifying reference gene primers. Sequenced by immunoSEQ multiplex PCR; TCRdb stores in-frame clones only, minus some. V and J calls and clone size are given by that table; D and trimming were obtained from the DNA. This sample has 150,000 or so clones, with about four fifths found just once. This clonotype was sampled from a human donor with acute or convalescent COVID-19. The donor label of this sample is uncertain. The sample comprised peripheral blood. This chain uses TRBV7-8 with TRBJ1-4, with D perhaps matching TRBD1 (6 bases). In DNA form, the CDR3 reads TGTGCCAGCAGCTTAGCTGACGACAGGCTTGAAAAACTGTTTTTT. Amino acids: CASSLADDRLEKLFF. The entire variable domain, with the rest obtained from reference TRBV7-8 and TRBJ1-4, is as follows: GAGVSQSPRYKVAKRGQDVALRCDPISGHVSLFWYQQALGQGPEFLTYFQNEAQLDKSGLPSDRFFAERPEGSVSTLKIQRTQQEDSAVYLCASSLADDRLEKLFFGSGTQLSVL.